The TCR beta chain described here comes from a study of shared clonotypes between healthy human individuals. As for the study in general: Three men and a couple of women, aged 18 to 49, were donors.

Each PCR replicate from the sorted subsets contained around 200 ng DNA, which is some 30,000 T cell genomes. The table came from immunoSEQ multiplex PCR; TCRdb's copy has only in-frame clones and leaves some out. The sample has roughly 1,500,000 clones, about 98.5% seen once. As to this clone: The sample has other DNA sequences that encode this CDR3 too.

V gave up 3 bases and J gave up 7 bases; unmatched junction bases: 6. Germline values: CDR1 KGHSH, CDR2 LQKENI. This CDR3 spans 14 amino acids. Source material: naive CD4+ T cells sorted from blood. The subset denotes: CD45RA+ positively selected. This TCR was recovered from a man aged 25 to 45 in good health. The chain is built from TRBV18 and TRBJ2-7, with 10 bases fitting TRBD2. The CDR3 spells CASSPLAGEGEQYF. Here the CDR3 DNA reads TGTGCCAGCTCACCTCTAGCGGGAGAGGGAGAGCAGTACTTC.